This T cell receptor (beta chain) was captured by sequencing in a study of blood T cells in healthy people across ages. Trimming cost V 5 bases and J 0 bases, with 15 bases left between them. The CDR3 spans 16 residues. In germline, CDR1 is SGHVS, CDR2 FQNEAQ. A second roughly 6 to 12 cycle PCR used barcoded and J-beta primers. MiXCR, run by TCRdb on the 5' RACE reads, gives a single entry per CDR3 protein. Counted here are over 950,000 distinct CDR3 sequences, roughly two fifths occurring once; the ten biggest clones make up around 13%. This clonotype has just a few counts. This TCR was recovered from a young man in good health. The source material was blood. The chain couples TRBV7-8 to TRBJ2-3; D may be TRBD2 (5 bases). Here the CDR3 reads CASSPRRGESTDTQYF. The CDR3 coding sequence is TGTGCCAGCAGCCCCCGACGGGGAGAAAGCACAGATACGCAGTATTTT.